The T cell receptor (beta chain) under discussion was sequenced for a study of cytomegalovirus exposure and HLA in healthy donors. Overall study context: Within an early data release were around 87 million unique TCRs drawn from HLA-typed donors. General study results and limits: In a later analysis, a genetic analysis reported fewer productive-TCR N-insertions in an Asian-associated ancestry cluster than the cohort average. It has been reported that TCR beta sequences accurately predicted the HLA-A and HLA-B alleles of most subjects.

Points on this clone: Its matching antigen is unknown.

Vbeta (60) and Jbeta (13) primers were used in the PCR. Data came from immunoSEQ multiplex PCR; TCRdb stores just in-frame clones and leaves some out. The profile shows approximately 150,000 clones, around 80% of them singletons. Source material: PBMCs. This TCR derives from a female donor in good health and CMV-seronegative.

The CDR3 nucleotides are TGTGCCACCAGCAGAGCCGACAGGGGGCATCGTAATGAGCAGTTCTTC. This codes for CATSRADRGHRNEQFF. The J gene is TRBJ2-1, the V gene TRBV15, with TRBD1 identical over 10 bases. The germline CDR1 and CDR2 sequences are LNHNV and YYDKDF (reference sequence). The CDR3 runs to 16 residues. Germline trimming cut 1 base from V and 7 bases from J; bases unmatched to any gene: 7.